Below, 28 T cell receptor beta chains from the same sample are listed, as sequenced in a study of blood T cell repertoires in COVID-19. Clones were read by immunoSEQ multiplex PCR, and TCRdb kept only the in-frame ones, dropping some. The sample has about 360,000 clones, more than 65% seen once. Sample: peripheral blood. Source of these receptors: a human donor with acute or convalescent COVID-19. The donor label of this sample is uncertain.

This chain links TRBV6-1 with TRBJ1-5; D is possibly TRBD1 (6 bases). Germline values: CDR1 MNHNS, CDR2 SASEGT. The length of the CDR3 is 17 residues. Trimming removed 2 bases from V and 1 base from J, with 15 bases in between. The CDR3: CASSESAGVWSNQPQHF. In DNA form, the CDR3 reads TGTGCCAGCAGTGAATCGGCAGGGGTTTGGAGCAATCAGCCCCAGCATTTT.

This clone was seen a handful of times. This chain uses TRBV6-5 with TRBJ2-7; D gene ambiguous. The ends were cut back, 6 bases at V and 3 bases at J, with 9 bases in the middle. CDR3 size: 12 residues. Germline CDR1 and CDR2: MNHEY and SVGAGI. CDR3: CASSLDYYEQYF. DNA for the CDR3: TGTGCCAGCAGCCTAGATTACTACGAGCAGTACTTC.

The rearrangement joins TRBV3-1 (or the pseudogene TRBV3-2) to TRBJ2-5, with unresolved D. Germline V CDR1 and CDR2: LGHDT, YNNKEL (reference sequence). This CDR3 region has 13 residues. Trimming shortened V by 3 bases and J by 2 bases, and 7 bases separated the two germline ends. The CDR3 sequence: CASSHAGQETQYF. DNA of the CDR3: TGTGCCAGCAGCCATGCAGGTCAAGAGACCCAGTACTTC.

Notes on this clone: Other nucleotide sequences in the sample specify the same CDR3. The genes are TRBV6-1 and TRBJ2-2; D is possibly TRBD1 (5 bases). Germline V gene sequence: CDR1 MNHNS, CDR2 SASEGT. Trimming removed 3 bases from V and 9 bases from J, with 8 bases in between. CDR3 length equals 12 residues. The CDR3 spells CASSDRARELFF. CDR3 sequence (DNA): TGTGCCAGCAGTGACAGGGCCAGGGAGCTGTTTTTT.

The rearrangement links TRBV27 to TRBJ2-7, with 9 bases matching TRBD2. V shed 5 bases, J shed 5 bases, and the junction held 13 bases outside the gene matches. CDR1 and CDR2 from the germline V gene are MNHEY and SMNVEV (reference sequence). The CDR3 is 16 residues long. The CDR3 region has the DNA TGTGCCAGCAGTCCTTGGGCTAGCGGGGTCTTAGACGAGCAGTACTTC. It codes for CASSPWASGVLDEQYF.

The J gene is TRBJ2-1, the V gene TRBV5-4; TRBD2 aligns across 10 bases. Trimming at V came to 3 bases and at J to 9 bases, leaving 9 bases not matched to a gene. CDR1 is SGHNT and CDR2 is YYREEE in the germline V gene (reference sequence). This CDR3 has 15 residues. CDR3 nucleotides: TGTGCCAGCAGCTCCTTAGCGGGAGGCCGGGGTGAGCAGTTCTTC. The encoded protein is CASSSLAGGRGEQFF.

The CDR3 region has the DNA TGTGCCAGCAGTTTAGTCCGCTCTGGGGCCAACGTCCTGACTTTC. This codes for CASSLVRSGANVLTF. The chain combines TRBV28 with TRBJ2-6, with D unclear. CDR1 is MDHEN and CDR2 is SYDVKM in the germline V gene. There are 15 residues in the CDR3. Deletions cut 2 bases from V and 0 bases from J, with 5 bases between.

V usage is TRBV6-5 and J usage is TRBJ2-2; D is perhaps TRBD2 (5 bases). The CDR3 runs to 14 residues. Trimming cost V 2 bases and J 3 bases, with 7 bases left between them. Per germline, CDR1 MNHEY and CDR2 SVGAGI. The CDR3 coding sequence is TGTGCCAGCAGTTACGAGGGATACACCGGGGAGCTGTTTTTT. This codes for CASSYEGYTGELFF.

The chain employs TRBV13 and TRBJ2-3; 14 bases match TRBD2. V shed 0 bases, J shed 5 bases, and the junction held 7 bases outside the gene matches. Germline values: CDR1 PRHDT, CDR2 FYEKMQ (reference sequence). The CDR3 is made up of 18 amino acids. CDR3 DNA: TGTGCCAGCAGCTTAGGCGGACTAGCGGGAGGTCTAGGAGATACGCAGTATTTT. This encodes CASSLGGLAGGLGDTQYF.

This chain connects TRBV6-5 to TRBJ1-1, with 9 bases identical to TRBD1. V gave up 6 bases and J gave up 1 base; unmatched junction bases: 3. The CDR3 extends over 14 amino acids. Germline V CDR1 and CDR2: MNHEY, SVGAGI. This CDR3 reads CASSPDRGNTEAFF. In DNA, the CDR3 is TGTGCCAGCAGCCCGGACAGGGGGAACACTGAAGCTTTCTTT.

The chain is built from TRBV9 and TRBJ1-1, with D hard to call. Germline V CDR1 and CDR2: SGDLS, YYNGEE. The CDR3 totals 14 residues. Deletions cut 0 bases from V and 4 bases from J, with 10 bases between. DNA for the CDR3: TGTGCCAGCAGCGTAGTAGGAGGGCCCACTGAAGCTTTCTTT. It yields the protein CASSVVGGPTEAFF.

This clone was detected a few times. The junction does not match germline at one end; this may be a read error. This chain connects TRBV18 to TRBJ2-3; 11 bases match TRBD2. The CDR3 covers 17 residues. Germline V gene sequence: CDR1 KGHSH, CDR2 LQKENI. CDR3 amino acids: CASSPQISGGAYDTQYF. CDR3 DNA: TGTGCCAGCTCTCCACAAATTAGCGGGGGGGCCTATGATACGCAGTATTTT.

This clone has more than one count but fewer than ten. V is TRBV29-1 and J is TRBJ2-1, with D possibly being TRBD2 (6 bases). Trimming shortened V by 6 bases and J by 5 bases, and 20 bases separated the two germline ends. This CDR3 has 15 amino acids. CDR1 and CDR2 from the germline V gene are SQVTM and ANQGSEA. The CDR3 loop is CSVGERIAANNEQFF. CDR3 bases: TGCAGCGTGGGGGAGAGGATAGCGGCTAACAATGAGCAGTTCTTC.

The genes are TRBV7-9 and TRBJ2-1; 8 bases map to TRBD2. The germline CDR1 and CDR2 sequences are SEHNR and FQNEAQ (reference sequence). With V trimmed by 4 bases and J by 6 bases, 8 bases remained unmatched. The CDR3 totals 15 residues. CDR3 sequence: CASSSSGRRGNEQFF. The CDR3 bases are TGTGCCAGCAGCTCCAGCGGGAGAAGGGGCAATGAGCAGTTCTTC.

The chain carries TRBV29-1 and TRBJ1-3, with D possibly matching TRBD1 (5 bases). Trimming shortened V by 4 bases and J by 1 base, and 11 bases separated the two germline ends. This CDR3 has 14 residues. CDR1 is SQVTM, CDR2 ANQGSEA, per germline. The CDR3 DNA is TGCAGCGTTGCTCGTGGGGGGTCTGGAAACACCATATATTTT. This sequence encodes CSVARGGSGNTIYF.

V gene TRBV2 combines with J gene TRBJ1-1; 7 nucleotides match TRBD1. Germline V gene data show CDR1 as SNHLY and CDR2 as FYNNEI. This CDR3 has 14 residues. V was pared by 1 base and J by 3 bases, with 2 bases of the junction left unmatched. In DNA form, the CDR3 reads TGTGCCAGCAGTGAAGGCAGGGGGTACACTGAAGCTTTCTTT. Protein sequence: CASSEGRGYTEAFF.

The chain uses TRBV6-5 and TRBJ2-2; 7 nucleotides line up with TRBD2. The CDR3 runs to 14 residues. Trimming at V came to 6 bases and at J to 4 bases, leaving 5 bases not matched to a gene. The V gene's germline CDR1 is MNHEY and CDR2 SVGAGI. CDR3 nucleotides: TGTGCCAGCAGGGGAAGCGGGGCCACCGGGGAGCTGTTTTTT. Encoded protein: CASRGSGATGELFF.

The chain is built from TRBV2 and TRBJ1-1; no clear D. The CDR3 runs to 15 residues. Germline values: CDR1 SNHLY, CDR2 FYNNEI. Trimming removed 5 bases at V and 5 bases at J, with 18 bases between. The CDR3 region is CASSLPRVLDTEAFF. The DNA for the CDR3 is TGTGCCAGCAGTTTACCCCGGGTCCTTGATACTGAAGCTTTCTTT.

V is TRBV30 and J is TRBJ2-7; 10 bases agree with TRBD2. CDR1 is GTSNPN, CDR2 SVGIG, per germline (reference sequence). Trimming at V came to 0 bases and at J to 5 bases, leaving 4 bases not matched to a gene. CDR3 length: 14 amino acids. CDR3 DNA: TGTGCCTGGAGTGTGTCTAGCGGGGGTGACGAGCAGTACTTC. It is translated as CAWSVSSGGDEQYF.

The rearrangement uses TRBV7-9 and TRBJ1-5; no firm D call. This CDR3 is built from 12 residues. V was clipped by 1 base and J by 7 bases, with 5 bases between them. The V gene's germline CDR1 is SEHNR and CDR2 FQNEAQ (reference sequence). CDR3 region: CASSLDYQPQHF. CDR3 sequence (DNA): TGTGCCAGCAGCTTAGACTACCAGCCCCAGCATTTT.

In nucleotides, the CDR3 is TGTGCCAGCTCACCAGCCCCTTGGGGGGGGAGAAATGAGCAGTTCTTC. Its translation is CASSPAPWGGRNEQFF. The chain carries TRBV18 and TRBJ2-1, with 7 bases aligning to TRBD2. This CDR3 has 16 amino acids. Germline trimming cut 2 bases from V and 7 bases from J; bases unmatched to any gene: 11. Germline assignment: CDR1 KGHSH and CDR2 LQKENI.

The chain carries TRBV6-5 and TRBJ1-5, with 12 bases fitting TRBD1. The CDR3 sequence is 15 residues long. The V segment lost 11 bases and the J segment 4 bases; nucleotides outside the gene matches: 9. The germline CDR1 and CDR2 sequences are MNHEY and SVGAGI. The CDR3 sequence: CASNWGQGANQPQHF. In DNA, the CDR3 is TGTGCCTCAAATTGGGGACAGGGGGCGAATCAGCCCCAGCATTTT.

The chain carries TRBV6-1 and TRBJ1-2, with TRBD1 matching over 7 bases. The CDR3 is 14 amino acids. Germline V lookup: CDR1 MNHNS, CDR2 SASEGT. V lost 3 bases and J lost 4; bases outside the gene matches: 5. The chain's CDR3 is CASSEDRRGYGYTF. The CDR3, as DNA: TGTGCCAGCAGTGAGGACAGGAGGGGCTATGGCTACACCTTC.

The chain carries TRBV19 and TRBJ1-2; the D gene is possibly TRBD1 (5 bases). This CDR3 spans 17 amino acids. Looked up from germline, CDR1 is LNHDA and CDR2 is SQIVND (reference sequence). Trimming stripped 1 base from V and 0 bases from J, with 15 bases between. CDR3 DNA sequence: TGTGCCAGTAGTATAGGGACATCCGCGAGTACTAACTATGGCTACACCTTC. Translation gives CASSIGTSASTNYGYTF.

The chain employs TRBV27 and TRBJ1-2; 8 positions match TRBD1. V trimming: 8 bases; J trimming: 0 bases; junction bases outside the gene matches: 11. CDR3 length: 16 amino acids. The germline gives CDR1 MNHEY, CDR2 SMNVEV (reference sequence). Written as DNA, the CDR3 is TGTGCCAGCTATTCCGGGACAGGACCAGCTAACTATGGCTACACCTTC. Translated: CASYSGTGPANYGYTF.

V usage is TRBV5-4 and J usage is TRBJ1-2, with D maybe TRBD1 (6 bases). The length of the CDR3 is 14 residues. Between the trimmed V and J ends, which lost 0 bases and 3 bases, there was a span of 9 bases. The germline gives CDR1 SGHNT, CDR2 YYREEE (reference sequence). Written as DNA, the CDR3 is TGTGCCAGCAGCTTGGGGGCAGGGGACTATGGCTACACCTTC. Amino acids: CASSLGAGDYGYTF.

V is TRBV7-9 and J is TRBJ2-2, with 9 positions matching TRBD2. J was trimmed by 6 bases and V by 4 bases; bases with no gene match: 6. This CDR3 is built from 15 residues. The germline V gene encodes CDR1 SEHNR and CDR2 FQNEAQ (reference sequence). The CDR3 DNA sequence: TGTGCCAGCAGCTCTACTAGCGGGTTCTCCGGGGAGCTGTTTTTT. This encodes CASSSTSGFSGELFF. The whole variable domain, remainder taken from reference TRBV7-9 and TRBJ2-2, is DTGVSQNPRHKITKRGQNVTFRCDPISEHNRLYWYRQTLGQGPEFLTYFQNEAQLEKSRLLSDRFSAERPKGSFSTLEIQRTEQGDSAMYLCASSSTSGFSGELFFGEGSRLTVL.

This clone is a singleton in its sample. V is TRBV29-1 and J is TRBJ2-7; perhaps TRBD2 as D (5 bases). The germline gives CDR1 SQVTM, CDR2 ANQGSEA. Trimming stripped 6 bases from V and 3 bases from J, with 12 bases between. This CDR3 comprises 12 residues. DNA of the CDR3: TGCAGCGTAGAGGGTTCGGGCTACGAGCAGTACTTC. It yields the protein CSVEGSGYEQYF.